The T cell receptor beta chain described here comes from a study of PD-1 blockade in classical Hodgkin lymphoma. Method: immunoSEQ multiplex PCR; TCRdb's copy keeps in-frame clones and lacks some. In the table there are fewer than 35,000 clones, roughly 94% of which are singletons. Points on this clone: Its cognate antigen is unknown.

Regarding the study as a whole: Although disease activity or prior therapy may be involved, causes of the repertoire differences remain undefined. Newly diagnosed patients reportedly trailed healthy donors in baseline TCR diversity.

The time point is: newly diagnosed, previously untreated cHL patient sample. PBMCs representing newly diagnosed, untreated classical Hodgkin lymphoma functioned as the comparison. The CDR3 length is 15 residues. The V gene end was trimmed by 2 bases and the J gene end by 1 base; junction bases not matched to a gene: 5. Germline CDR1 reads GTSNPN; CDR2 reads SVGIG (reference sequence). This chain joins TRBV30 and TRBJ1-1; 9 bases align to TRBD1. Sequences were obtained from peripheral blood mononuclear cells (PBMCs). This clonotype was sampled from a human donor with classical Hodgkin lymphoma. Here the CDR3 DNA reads TGTGCCTGGAGTAGCTACAGGGGGCAGAACACTGAAGCTTTCTTT. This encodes CAWSSYRGQNTEAFF.